The TCR beta chain under discussion was sequenced for a study of shared clonotypes between healthy human individuals. From germline, CDR1 is KGHSH and CDR2 LQKENI. The CDR3 loop spans 13 amino acids. The V and J ends lost 4 bases and 6 bases respectively, with 10 bases between them. Clones were read by immunoSEQ multiplex PCR, and TCRdb kept only the in-frame ones, dropping some. The repertoire includes 1.6 million or so clones, less than 99% of them detected once, and approximately 0.4% sits in the top ten. This chain connects TRBV18 to TRBJ1-3; D is perhaps TRBD1 (6 bases). This receptor was taken from a young man in good health. Sequenced input: naive CD4+ T cells sorted from blood. This sample's subset: CD45RA+ positively selected. CDR3 DNA: TGTGCCAGCTCACGGGGGACAACAAACACCATATATTTT. Encoded protein: CASSRGTTNTIYF.